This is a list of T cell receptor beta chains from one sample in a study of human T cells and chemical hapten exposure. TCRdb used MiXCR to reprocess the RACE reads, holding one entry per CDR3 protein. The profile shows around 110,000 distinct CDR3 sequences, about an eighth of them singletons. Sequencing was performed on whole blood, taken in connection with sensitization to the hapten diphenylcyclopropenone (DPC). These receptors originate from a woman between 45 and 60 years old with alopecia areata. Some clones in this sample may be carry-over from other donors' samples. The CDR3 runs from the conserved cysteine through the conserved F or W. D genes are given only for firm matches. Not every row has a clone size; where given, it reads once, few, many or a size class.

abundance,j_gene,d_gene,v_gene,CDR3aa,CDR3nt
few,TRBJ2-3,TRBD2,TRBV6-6,CASSSGPGAGSDTQYF,TGTGCCAGCAGCTCGGGTCCGGGAGCGGGGTCAGATACGCAGTATTTT
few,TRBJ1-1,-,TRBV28,CASGRRLNTEAFF,TGTGCCAGCGGACGACGGTTGAACACTGAAGCTTTCTTT
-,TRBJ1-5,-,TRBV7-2,CASSFGVQPQHF,TGTGCCAGCAGCTTCGGTGTACAGCCCCAGCATTTT
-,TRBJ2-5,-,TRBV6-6,CASSYTAQETQYF,TGTGCCAGCAGTTATACAGCCCAAGAGACCCAGTACTTC
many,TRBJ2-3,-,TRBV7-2,CASSFQATSTDTQYF,TGTGCCAGCAGCTTTCAAGCGACTAGCACAGATACGCAGTATTTT
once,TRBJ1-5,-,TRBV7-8,CASTNLDQPQHF,TGTGCCAGCACCAACTTGGATCAGCCCCAGCATTTT
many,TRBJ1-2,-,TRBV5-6,CASSLGTDGYTF,TGTGCCAGCAGCTTGGGGACAGATGGCTACACCTTC
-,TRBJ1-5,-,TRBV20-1,CSAGVTIRGDNQPQHF,TGCAGTGCTGGGGTAACAATCCGGGGGGATAATCAGCCCCAGCATTTT
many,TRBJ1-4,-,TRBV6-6,CASSYYLVPDITTTNEKLFF,TGTGCCAGCAGTTACTATTTGGTCCCCGATATAACTACAACTAATGAAAAACTGTTTTTT
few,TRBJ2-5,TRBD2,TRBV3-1,CASSRGLAGLQETQYF,TGTGCCAGCAGCCGGGGACTAGCGGGGCTCCAAGAGACCCAGTACTTC
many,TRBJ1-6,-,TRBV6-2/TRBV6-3,CASSYHRNSPLHF,TGTGCCAGCAGCTACCACAGGAATTCACCCCTCCACTTT
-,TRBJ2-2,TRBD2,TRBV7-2,CASSLRTGLARGGELFF,TGTGCCAGCAGCTTGAGAACGGGACTAGCCCGGGGCGGGGAGCTGTTTTTT
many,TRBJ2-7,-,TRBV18,CASSSDLSSYEQYF,TGTGCCAGCTCATCAGATTTGAGCTCCTACGAGCAGTACTTC
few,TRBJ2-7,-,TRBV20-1,CSARDRTGNLLEQYF,TGCAGTGCTAGAGATCGAACGGGAAATCTTCTCGAGCAGTACTTC
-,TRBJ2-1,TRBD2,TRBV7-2,CASSSLAGRYNEQFF,TGTGCCAGCAGCTCCCTAGCGGGGAGGTACAATGAGCAGTTCTTC
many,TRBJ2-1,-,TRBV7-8,CASSLDGVSYNEQFF,TGTGCCAGCAGCTTAGATGGGGTCTCCTACAATGAGCAGTTCTTC
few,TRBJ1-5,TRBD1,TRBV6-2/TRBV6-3,CASSYQSGQGSNQPQHF,TGTGCCAGCAGTTACCAATCAGGACAGGGAAGCAATCAGCCCCAGCATTTT
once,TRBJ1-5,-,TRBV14,CASSQYLGQPQHF,TGTGCCAGCAGCCAATACCTAGGGCAGCCCCAGCATTTT
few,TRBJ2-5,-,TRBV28,CASSPTPGAETQYF,TGTGCCAGCAGTCCCACCCCAGGGGCAGAGACCCAGTACTTC
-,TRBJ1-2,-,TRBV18,CASSPRTEDGYTF,TGTGCCAGCTCACCGAGGACAGAGGACGGCTACACCTTC
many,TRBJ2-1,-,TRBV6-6,CASSMGQRNEQFF,TGTGCCAGCAGTATGGGACAAAGAAATGAGCAGTTCTTC
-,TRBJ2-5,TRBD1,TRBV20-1,CSATGTGGETQYF,TGCAGTGCTACCGGGACAGGGGGAGAGACCCAGTACTTC
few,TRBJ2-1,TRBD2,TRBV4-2,CASSQDKGTSGGRGDEQFF,TGTGCCAGCAGCCAAGATAAGGGGACTAGCGGGGGCCGGGGCGATGAGCAGTTCTTC
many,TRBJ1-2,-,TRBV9,CASARDYGYTF,TGTGCCAGCGCCAGAGACTATGGCTACACCTTC
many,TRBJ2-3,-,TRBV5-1,CASSPGTSSTDTQYF,TGCGCCAGCAGCCCCGGCACCTCTAGCACAGATACGCAGTATTTT
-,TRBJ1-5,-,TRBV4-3,CASSQELRGNQPQHF,TGCGCCAGCAGCCAAGAGCTTCGGGGCAATCAGCCCCAGCATTTT
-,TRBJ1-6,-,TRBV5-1,CASSLDGGGRSSPLHF,TGCGCCAGCAGCTTGGACGGCGGGGGCCGGAGTTCACCCCTCCACTTT
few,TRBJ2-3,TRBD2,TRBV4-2,CASSQGLSGGTDTQYF,TGTGCCAGCAGCCAAGGGTTAAGCGGGGGCACAGATACGCAGTATTTT
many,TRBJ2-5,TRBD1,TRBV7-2,CASSLGQLQETQYF,TGTGCCAGCAGCTTGGGACAGTTACAAGAGACCCAGTACTTC
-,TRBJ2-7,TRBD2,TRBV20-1,CSAPGLAGPSYEQYF,TGCAGTGCTCCTGGACTAGCGGGGCCCTCCTACGAGCAGTACTTC
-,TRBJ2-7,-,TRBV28,CATSPGRSYEQYF,TGTGCCACCTCCCCCGGGCGCTCCTACGAGCAGTACTTC
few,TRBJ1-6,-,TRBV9,CASSLLSSYNSPLHF,TGTGCCAGCAGCCTCCTCAGCTCCTATAATTCACCCCTCCACTTT
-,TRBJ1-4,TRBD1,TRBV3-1,CASSARQGSNEKLFF,TGTGCCAGCAGCGCCCGACAGGGATCTAATGAAAAACTGTTTTTT
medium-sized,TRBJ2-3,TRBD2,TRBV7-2,CASSQYVGGAKGDTQYF,TGTGCCAGCAGCCAATACGTCGGGGGGGCGAAGGGAGATACGCAGTATTTT
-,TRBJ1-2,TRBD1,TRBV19,CASADRGRATVGYTF,TGTGCCAGTGCGGACAGGGGACGGGCCACCGTAGGCTACACCTTC
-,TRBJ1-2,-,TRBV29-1,CSTSLPGSFYGYTF,TGCAGCACTTCCCTTCCGGGATCTTTCTATGGCTACACCTTC
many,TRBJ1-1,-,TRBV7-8,CASSYRRSEAFF,TGTGCCAGCAGCTACCGACGGAGTGAAGCTTTCTTT
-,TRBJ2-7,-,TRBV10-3,CAISEGAGLQYF,TGTGCCATCAGTGAGGGGGCGGGCCTGCAGTACTTC
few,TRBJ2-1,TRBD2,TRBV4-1,CASSQGLGLFF,TGCGCCAGCAGCCAGGGACTAGGGTTGTTCTTC
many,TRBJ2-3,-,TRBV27,CASSFRPLSTDTQYF,TGTGCCAGCAGTTTCCGGCCTCTCAGCACAGATACGCAGTATTTT
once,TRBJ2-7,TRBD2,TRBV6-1,CASSHGLAGRTYEQYF,TGTGCCAGCAGCCACGGACTAGCGGGGAGAACCTACGAGCAGTACTTC
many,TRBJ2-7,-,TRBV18,CASSPPGSEEQYF,TGTGCCAGCTCACCACCAGGGAGCGAGGAGCAGTACTTC
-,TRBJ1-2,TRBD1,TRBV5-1,CASSWDRGRGYGYTF,TGCGCCAGCAGCTGGGACAGGGGGCGCGGCTATGGCTACACCTTC
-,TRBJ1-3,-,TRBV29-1,CSVETVGNTIYF,TGCAGCGTCGAGACGGTAGGAAACACCATATATTTT
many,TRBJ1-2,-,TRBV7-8,CASSLASRETNYGYTF,TGTGCCAGCAGCTTAGCGTCGAGGGAAACTAACTATGGCTACACCTTC
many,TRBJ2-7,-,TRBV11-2,CASSLAWGAYEQYF,TGTGCCAGCAGCTTAGCCTGGGGAGCCTACGAGCAGTACTTC
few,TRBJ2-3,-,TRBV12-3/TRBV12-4,CASSFNRELTADTQYF,TGTGCCAGCAGTTTTAACCGGGAGCTGACCGCAGATACGCAGTATTTT
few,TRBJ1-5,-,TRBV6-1,CASREEVDTAMDSNQPQHF,TGTGCCAGCAGGGAGGAAGTGGACACCGCAATGGATAGCAATCAGCCCCAGCATTTT
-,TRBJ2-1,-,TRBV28,CASSWAATYNEQFF,TGTGCCAGCAGTTGGGCAGCGACATACAATGAGCAGTTCTTC
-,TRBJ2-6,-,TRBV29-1,CSALRSGANVLTF,TGCAGCGCCCTGAGGTCTGGGGCCAACGTCCTGACTTTC
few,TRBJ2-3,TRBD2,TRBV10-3,CAHAGVWEGRADTQYF,TGTGCCCACGCCGGAGTTTGGGAGGGAAGGGCAGATACGCAGTATTTT
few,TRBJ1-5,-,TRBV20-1,CSSKRWNSNQPQHF,TGCAGTTCAAAACGTTGGAATAGCAATCAGCCCCAGCATTTT
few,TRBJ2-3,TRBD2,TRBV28,CASSRLAGTQYF,TGTGCCAGCAGCCGTCTAGCGGGAACGCAGTATTTT
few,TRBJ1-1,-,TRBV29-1,CSVGTVRTEAFF,TGCAGCGTTGGGACAGTCCGTACTGAAGCTTTCTTT
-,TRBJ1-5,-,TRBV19,CASSNSYSNQPQHF,TGTGCCAGTAGTAACAGCTATAGCAATCAGCCCCAGCATTTT